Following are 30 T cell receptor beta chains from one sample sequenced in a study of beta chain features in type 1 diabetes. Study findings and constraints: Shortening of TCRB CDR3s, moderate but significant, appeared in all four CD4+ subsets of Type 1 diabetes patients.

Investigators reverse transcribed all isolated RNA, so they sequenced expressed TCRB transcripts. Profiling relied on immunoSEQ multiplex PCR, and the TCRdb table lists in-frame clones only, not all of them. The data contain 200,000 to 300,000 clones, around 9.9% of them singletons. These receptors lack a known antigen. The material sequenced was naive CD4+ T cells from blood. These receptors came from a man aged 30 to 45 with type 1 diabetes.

Written as DNA, the CDR3 is TGTGCCAGCAGCACCGGGACATTTGAAAAACTGTTTTTT. Protein: CASSTGTFEKLFF. The rearrangement joins TRBV7-9 to TRBJ1-4, with TRBD1 as a possible D gene (6 bases). V lost 5 bases, J lost 7 bases, and 11 bases lay in between. The CDR3 sequence is 13 residues long. Germline V lookup: CDR1 SEHNR, CDR2 FQNEAQ (reference sequence).

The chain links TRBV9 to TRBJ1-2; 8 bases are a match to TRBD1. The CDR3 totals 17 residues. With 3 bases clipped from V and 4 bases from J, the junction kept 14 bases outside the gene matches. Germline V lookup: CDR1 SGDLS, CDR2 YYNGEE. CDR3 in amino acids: CASSAPVGRGPIYGYTF. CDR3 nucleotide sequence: TGTGCCAGCAGCGCCCCTGTAGGCAGGGGGCCTATCTATGGCTACACCTTC. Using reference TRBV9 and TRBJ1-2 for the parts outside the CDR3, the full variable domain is DSGVTQTPKHLITATGQRVTLRCSPRSGDLSVYWYQQSLDQGLQFLIQYYNGEERAKGNILERFSAQQFPDLHSELNLSSLELGDSALYFCASSAPVGRGPIYGYTFGSGTRLTVV.

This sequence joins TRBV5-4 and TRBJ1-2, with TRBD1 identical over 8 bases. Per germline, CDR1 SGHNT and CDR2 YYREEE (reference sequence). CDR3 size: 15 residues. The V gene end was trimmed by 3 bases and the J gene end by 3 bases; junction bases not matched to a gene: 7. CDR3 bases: TGTGCCAGCAGCTCATCAGGGGGCGCGGACTATGGCTACACCTTC. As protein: CASSSSGGADYGYTF. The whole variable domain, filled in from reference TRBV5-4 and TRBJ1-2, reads ETGVTQSPTHLIKTRGQQVTLRCSSQSGHNTVSWYQQALGQGPQFIFQYYREEENGRGNFPPRFSGLQFPNYSSELNVNALELDDSALYLCASSSSGGADYGYTFGSGTRLTVV.

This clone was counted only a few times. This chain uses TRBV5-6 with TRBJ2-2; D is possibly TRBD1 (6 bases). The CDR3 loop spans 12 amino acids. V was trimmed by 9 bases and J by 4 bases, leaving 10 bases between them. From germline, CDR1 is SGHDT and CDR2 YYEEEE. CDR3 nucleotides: TGTGCCACCAACAGGGCCACCGGGGAGCTGTTTTTT. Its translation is CATNRATGELFF. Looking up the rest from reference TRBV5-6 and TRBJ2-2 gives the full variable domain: DAGVTQSPTHLIKTRGQQVTLRCSPKSGHDTVSWYQQALGQGPQFIFQYYEEEERQRGNFPDRFSGHQFPNYSSELNVNALLLGDSALYLCATNRATGELFFGEGSRLTVL.

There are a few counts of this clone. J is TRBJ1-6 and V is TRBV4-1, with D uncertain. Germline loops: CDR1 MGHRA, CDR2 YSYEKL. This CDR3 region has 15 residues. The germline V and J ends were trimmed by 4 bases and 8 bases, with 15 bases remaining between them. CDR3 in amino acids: CASSRGGFSDSPLHF. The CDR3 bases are TGCGCCAGCAGCCGCGGAGGGTTTTCGGATTCACCCCTCCACTTT.

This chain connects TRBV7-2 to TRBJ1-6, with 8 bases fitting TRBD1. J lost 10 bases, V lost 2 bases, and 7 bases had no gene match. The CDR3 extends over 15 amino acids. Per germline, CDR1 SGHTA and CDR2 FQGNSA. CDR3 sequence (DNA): TGTGCCAGCAGCTTAAGACAGGGGCGACAGTCACCCCTCCACTTT. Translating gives CASSLRQGRQSPLHF.

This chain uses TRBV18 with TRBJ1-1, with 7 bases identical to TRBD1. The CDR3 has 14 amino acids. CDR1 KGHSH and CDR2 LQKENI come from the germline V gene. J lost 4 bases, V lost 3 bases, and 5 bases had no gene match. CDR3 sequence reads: CASSPTGLRTEAFF. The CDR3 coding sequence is TGTGCCAGCTCACCGACAGGGTTGCGCACTGAAGCTTTCTTT. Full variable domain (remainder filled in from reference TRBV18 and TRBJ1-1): NAGVMQNPRHLVRRRGQEARLRCSPMKGHSHVYWYRQLPEEGLKFMVYLQKENIIDESGMPKERFSAEFPKEGPSILRIQQVVRGDSAAYFCASSPTGLRTEAFFGQGTRLTVV.

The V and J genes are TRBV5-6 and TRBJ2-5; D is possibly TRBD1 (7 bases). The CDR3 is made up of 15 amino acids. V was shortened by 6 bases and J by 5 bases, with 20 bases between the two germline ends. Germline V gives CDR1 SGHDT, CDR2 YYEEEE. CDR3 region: CASTQPTGEVETQYF. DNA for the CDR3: TGTGCCAGCACTCAACCTACAGGGGAGGTGGAGACCCAGTACTTC.

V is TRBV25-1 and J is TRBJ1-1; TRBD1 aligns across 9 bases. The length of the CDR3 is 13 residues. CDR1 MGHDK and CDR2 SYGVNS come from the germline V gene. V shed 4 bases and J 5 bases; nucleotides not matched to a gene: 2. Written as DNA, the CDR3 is TGTGCCAGCAGTGGGACAGGGGCGACTGAAGCTTTCTTT. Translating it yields CASSGTGATEAFF.

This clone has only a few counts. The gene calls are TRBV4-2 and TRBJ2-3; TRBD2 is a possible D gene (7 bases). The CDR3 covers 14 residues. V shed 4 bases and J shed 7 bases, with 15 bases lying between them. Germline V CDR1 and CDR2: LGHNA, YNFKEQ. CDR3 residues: CASSPPGGRNTQYF. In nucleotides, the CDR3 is TGTGCCAGCAGCCCGCCGGGGGGCAGGAATACGCAGTATTTT.

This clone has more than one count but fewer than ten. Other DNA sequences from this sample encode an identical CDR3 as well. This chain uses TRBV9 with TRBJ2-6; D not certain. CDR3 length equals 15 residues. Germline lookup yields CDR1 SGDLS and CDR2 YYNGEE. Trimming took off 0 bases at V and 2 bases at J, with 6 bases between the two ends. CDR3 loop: CASSVGGAGANVLTF. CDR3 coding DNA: TGTGCCAGCAGCGTAGGAGGAGCTGGGGCCAACGTCCTGACTTTC.

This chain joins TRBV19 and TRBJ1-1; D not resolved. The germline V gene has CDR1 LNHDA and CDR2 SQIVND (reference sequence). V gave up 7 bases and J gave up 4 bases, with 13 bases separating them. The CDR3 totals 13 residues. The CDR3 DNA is TGTGCCAGTAAGCCGCGAGGGTCCACTGAAGCTTTCTTT. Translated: CASKPRGSTEAFF.

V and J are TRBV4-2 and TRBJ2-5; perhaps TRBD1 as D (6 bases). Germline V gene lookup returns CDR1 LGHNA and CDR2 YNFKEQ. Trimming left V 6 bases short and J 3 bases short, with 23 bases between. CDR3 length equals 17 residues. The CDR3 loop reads CASRPPDRKVKEETQYF. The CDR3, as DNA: TGTGCCAGCAGACCCCCCGACAGGAAGGTCAAAGAAGAGACCCAGTACTTC.

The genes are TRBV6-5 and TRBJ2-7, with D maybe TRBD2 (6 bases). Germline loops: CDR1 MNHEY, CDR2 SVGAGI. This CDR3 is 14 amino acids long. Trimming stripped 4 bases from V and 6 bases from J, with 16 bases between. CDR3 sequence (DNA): TGTGCCAGCAGTTCGGGGTCTCTCGGGGGCGAGCAGTACTTC. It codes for CASSSGSLGGEQYF.

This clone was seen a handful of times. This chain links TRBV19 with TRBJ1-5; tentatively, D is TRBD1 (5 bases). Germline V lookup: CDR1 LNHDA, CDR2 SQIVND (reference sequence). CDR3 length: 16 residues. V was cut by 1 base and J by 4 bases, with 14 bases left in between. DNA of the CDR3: TGTGCCAGTAGTATAGTCGGCAGGGTTGAGAATCAGCCCCAGCATTTT. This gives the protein CASSIVGRVENQPQHF.

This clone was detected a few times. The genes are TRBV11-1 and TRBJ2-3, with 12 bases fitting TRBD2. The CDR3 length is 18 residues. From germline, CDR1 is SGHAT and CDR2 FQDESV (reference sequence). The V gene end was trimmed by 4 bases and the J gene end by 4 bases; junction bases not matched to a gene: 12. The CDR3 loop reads CASSSYPASGGVSDTQYF. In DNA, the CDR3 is TGTGCCAGCAGCTCGTACCCGGCTAGCGGGGGGGTTTCAGATACGCAGTATTTT.

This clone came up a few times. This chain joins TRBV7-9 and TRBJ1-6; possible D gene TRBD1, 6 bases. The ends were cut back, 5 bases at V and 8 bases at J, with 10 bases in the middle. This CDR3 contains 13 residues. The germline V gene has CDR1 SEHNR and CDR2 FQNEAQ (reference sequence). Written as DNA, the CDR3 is TGTGCCAGCAGCCCCAGGGGTGATTCACCCCTCCACTTT. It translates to CASSPRGDSPLHF.

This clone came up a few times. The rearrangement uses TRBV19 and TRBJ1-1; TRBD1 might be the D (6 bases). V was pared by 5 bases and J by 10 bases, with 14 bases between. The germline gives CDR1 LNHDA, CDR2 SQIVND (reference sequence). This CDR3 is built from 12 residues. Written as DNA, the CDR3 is TGTGCCAGTAGTCCCTTGGGACATCGAGCTTTCTTT. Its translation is CASSPLGHRAFF.

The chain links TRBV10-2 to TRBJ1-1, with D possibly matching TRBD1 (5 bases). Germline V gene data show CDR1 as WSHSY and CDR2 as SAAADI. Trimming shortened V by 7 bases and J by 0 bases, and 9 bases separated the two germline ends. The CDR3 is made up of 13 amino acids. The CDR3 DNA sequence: TGCGCCAGCAAGAACAGGATGAACACTGAAGCTTTCTTT. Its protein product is CASKNRMNTEAFF.

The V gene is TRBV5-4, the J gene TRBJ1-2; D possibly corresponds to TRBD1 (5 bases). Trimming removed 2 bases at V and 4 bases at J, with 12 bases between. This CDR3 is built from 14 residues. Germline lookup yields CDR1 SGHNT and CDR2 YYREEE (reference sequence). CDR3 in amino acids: CASSLPGPIYGYTF. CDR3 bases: TGTGCCAGCAGCTTACCAGGGCCGATCTATGGCTACACCTTC.

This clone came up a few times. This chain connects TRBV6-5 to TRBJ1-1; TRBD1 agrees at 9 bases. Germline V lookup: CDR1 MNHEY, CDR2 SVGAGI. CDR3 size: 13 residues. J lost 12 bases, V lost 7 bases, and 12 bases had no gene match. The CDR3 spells CASTYTDRGAPFF. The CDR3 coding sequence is TGTGCCAGCACCTACACCGACAGGGGGGCACCTTTCTTT.

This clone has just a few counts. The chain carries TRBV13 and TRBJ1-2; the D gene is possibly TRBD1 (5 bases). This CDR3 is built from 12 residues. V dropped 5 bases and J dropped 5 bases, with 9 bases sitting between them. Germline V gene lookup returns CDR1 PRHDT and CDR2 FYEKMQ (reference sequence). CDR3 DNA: TGTGCCAGCAGCATCGGGACTTATGGCTACACCTTC. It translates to CASSIGTYGYTF.

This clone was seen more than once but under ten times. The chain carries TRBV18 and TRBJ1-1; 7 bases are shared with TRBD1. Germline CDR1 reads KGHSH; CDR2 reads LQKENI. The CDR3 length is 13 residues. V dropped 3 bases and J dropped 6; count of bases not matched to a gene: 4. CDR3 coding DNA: TGTGCCAGCTCACCTGACAGGGAGGCTGAAGCTTTCTTT. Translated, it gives CASSPDREAEAFF. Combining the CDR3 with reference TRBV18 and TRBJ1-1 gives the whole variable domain NAGVMQNPRHLVRRRGQEARLRCSPMKGHSHVYWYRQLPEEGLKFMVYLQKENIIDESGMPKERFSAEFPKEGPSILRIQQVVRGDSAAYFCASSPDREAEAFFGQGTRLTVV.

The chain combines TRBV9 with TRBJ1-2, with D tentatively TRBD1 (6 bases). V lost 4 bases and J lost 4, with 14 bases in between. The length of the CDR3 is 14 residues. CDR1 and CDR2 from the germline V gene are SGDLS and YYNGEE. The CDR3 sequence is CASSLLTGTYGYTF. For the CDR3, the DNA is TGTGCCAGCAGCCTATTAACAGGGACCTATGGCTACACCTTC.

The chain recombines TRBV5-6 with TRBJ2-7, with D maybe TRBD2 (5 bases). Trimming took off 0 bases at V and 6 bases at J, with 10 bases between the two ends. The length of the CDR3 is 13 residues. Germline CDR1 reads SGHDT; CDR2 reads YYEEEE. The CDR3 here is CASSLAGGSEQYF. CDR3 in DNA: TGTGCCAGCAGCTTGGCCGGAGGCAGCGAGCAGTACTTC. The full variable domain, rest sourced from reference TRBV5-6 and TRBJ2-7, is DAGVTQSPTHLIKTRGQQVTLRCSPKSGHDTVSWYQQALGQGPQFIFQYYEEEERQRGNFPDRFSGHQFPNYSSELNVNALLLGDSALYLCASSLAGGSEQYFGPGTRLTVT.

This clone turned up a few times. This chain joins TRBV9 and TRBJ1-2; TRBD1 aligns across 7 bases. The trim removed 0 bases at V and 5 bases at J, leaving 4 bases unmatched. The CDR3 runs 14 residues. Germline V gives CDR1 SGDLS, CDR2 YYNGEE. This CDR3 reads CASSVGDRGYGYTF. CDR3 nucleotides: TGTGCCAGCAGCGTAGGGGACAGAGGATATGGCTACACCTTC.

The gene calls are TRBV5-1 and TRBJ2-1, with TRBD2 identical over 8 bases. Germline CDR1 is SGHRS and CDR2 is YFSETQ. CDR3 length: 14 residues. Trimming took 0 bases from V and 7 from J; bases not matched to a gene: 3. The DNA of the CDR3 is TGCGCCAGCAGCTTGGCACTAGCGGTGAATGAGCAGTTCTTC. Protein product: CASSLALAVNEQFF. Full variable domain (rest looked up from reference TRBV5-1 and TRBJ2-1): KAGVTQTPRYLIKTRGQQVTLSCSPISGHRSVSWYQQTPGQGLQFLFEYFSETQRNKGNFPGRFSGRQFSNSRSEMNVSTLELGDSALYLCASSLALAVNEQFFGPGTRLTVL.

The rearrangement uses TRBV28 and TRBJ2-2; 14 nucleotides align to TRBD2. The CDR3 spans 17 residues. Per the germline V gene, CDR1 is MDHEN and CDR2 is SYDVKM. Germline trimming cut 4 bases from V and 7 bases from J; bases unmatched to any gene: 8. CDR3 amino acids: CASSSSGLAGAGGELFF. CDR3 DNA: TGTGCCAGCAGTTCGTCGGGACTAGCGGGGGCAGGCGGGGAGCTGTTTTTT. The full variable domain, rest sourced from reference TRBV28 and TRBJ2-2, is DVKVTQSSRYLVKRTGEKVFLECVQDMDHENMFWYRQDPGLGLRLIYFSYDVKMKEKGDIPEGYSVSREKKERFSLILESASTNQTSMYLCASSSSGLAGAGGELFFGEGSRLTVL.

In nucleotides, the CDR3 is TGTGCCAGTATGGGACGGGGACTAGCAGTGGAGGGTGAGCAGTTCTTC. It codes for CASMGRGLAVEGEQFF. The chain recombines TRBV19 with TRBJ2-1, with 9 bases lining up with TRBD2. CDR1 and CDR2 from the germline V gene are LNHDA and SQIVND (reference sequence). The CDR3 is 16 residues long. The trim removed 7 bases at V and 9 bases at J, leaving 16 bases unmatched. The whole variable domain, remainder taken from reference TRBV19 and TRBJ2-1, is DGGITQSPKYLFRKEGQNVTLSCEQNLNHDAMYWYRQDPGQGLRLIYYSQIVNDFQKGDIAEGYSVSREKKESFPLTVTSAQKNPTAFYLCASMGRGLAVEGEQFFGPGTRLTVL.

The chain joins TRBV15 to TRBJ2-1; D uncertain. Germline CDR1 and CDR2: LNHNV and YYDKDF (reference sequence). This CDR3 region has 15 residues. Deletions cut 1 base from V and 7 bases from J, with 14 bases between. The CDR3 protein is CATSRVSRVGNEQFF. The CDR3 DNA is TGTGCCACCAGCAGAGTGAGCCGGGTGGGTAATGAGCAGTTCTTC.